A selection of T cell receptor beta chains follows, all from one sample in a study of shared clonotypes between healthy human individuals. Clones were read by immunoSEQ multiplex PCR, and TCRdb kept only the in-frame ones, dropping some. The sample lists around 550,000 clones, 85% to 95% seen once, with approximately 0.11% in the top ten. Source material: naive CD8+ T cells sorted from blood. The receptors were sampled from a woman between 25 and 40 years old in good health. Each CDR3 is given with its conserved first and last residue. D genes are given only for firm matches. Clone size is stated in some rows and not others, as once, few, many or a class when expanded.

J gene: TRBJ2-1
V gene: TRBV4-1
D gene: .
CDR3 length: 17
clone size: .
CDR3 protein: CASSQDEGTSYYNEQFF
CDR3 DNA: TGCGCCAGCAGCCAAGATGAGGGTACTAGCTACTACAATGAGCAGTTCTTC

J gene: TRBJ1-1
V gene: TRBV7-9
D gene: TRBD1
CDR3 length: 16
clone size: .
CDR3 protein: CASSSGTGLKISEAFF
CDR3 DNA: TGTGCCAGCAGCTCCGGGACAGGGTTAAAGATCTCTGAAGCTTTCTTT

J gene: TRBJ2-7
V gene: TRBV19
D gene: .
CDR3 length: 14
clone size: few
CDR3 protein: CASSMVQGSYEQYF
CDR3 DNA: TGTGCCAGTAGTATGGTTCAGGGTTCCTACGAGCAGTACTTC

J gene: TRBJ1-4
V gene: TRBV7-8
D gene: .
CDR3 length: 16
clone size: .
CDR3 protein: CASSLWSLGTNEKLFF
CDR3 DNA: TGTGCCAGCAGCTTGTGGTCACTGGGGACTAATGAAAAACTGTTTTTT

J gene: TRBJ2-7
V gene: TRBV2
D gene: .
CDR3 length: 13
clone size: .
CDR3 protein: CASRDSVTYEQYF
CDR3 DNA: TGTGCCAGCAGAGATAGCGTAACCTACGAGCAGTACTTC

J gene: TRBJ2-7
V gene: TRBV7-8
D gene: TRBD2
CDR3 length: 17
clone size: .
CDR3 protein: CASSLGLAGTYSYEQYF
CDR3 DNA: TGTGCCAGCAGCTTAGGACTAGCGGGAACATACTCCTACGAGCAGTACTTC

J gene: TRBJ2-7
V gene: TRBV11-2
D gene: TRBD2
CDR3 length: 19
clone size: .
CDR3 protein: CASSFGTMVAGEDDYEQYF
CDR3 DNA: TGTGCCAGCAGCTTCGGGACAATGGTAGCGGGAGAGGATGACTACGAGCAGTACTTC

J gene: TRBJ2-3
V gene: TRBV27
D gene: .
CDR3 length: 12
clone size: .
CDR3 protein: CASSLFGGTQYF
CDR3 DNA: TGTGCCAGCAGTTTATTTGGAGGTACGCAGTATTTT

J gene: TRBJ1-2
V gene: TRBV5-6
D gene: .
CDR3 length: 19
clone size: .
CDR3 protein: CASSCIGWGLGNSSYGYTF
CDR3 DNA: TGTGCCAGCAGCTGTATTGGTTGGGGGTTGGGGAACTCATCCTATGGCTACACCTTC

J gene: TRBJ1-3
V gene: TRBV9
D gene: .
CDR3 length: 15
clone size: few
CDR3 protein: CASSVDGISGNTIYF
CDR3 DNA: TGTGCCAGCAGCGTAGACGGTATCTCTGGAAACACCATATATTTT

J gene: TRBJ2-7
V gene: TRBV29-1
D gene: TRBD1
CDR3 length: 14
clone size: .
CDR3 protein: CSVEGTGKAYEQYF
CDR3 DNA: TGCAGCGTTGAAGGGACAGGGAAAGCCTACGAGCAGTACTTC

J gene: TRBJ1-1
V gene: TRBV28
D gene: .
CDR3 length: 13
clone size: .
CDR3 protein: CASSLGGLTEAFF
CDR3 DNA: TGTGCCAGCAGTTTAGGGGGTCTAACTGAAGCTTTCTTT

J gene: TRBJ2-7
V gene: TRBV2
D gene: .
CDR3 length: 14
clone size: once
CDR3 protein: CASSESGVDYEQYF
CDR3 DNA: TGTGCCAGCAGTGAATCAGGGGTGGACTACGAGCAGTACTTC

J gene: TRBJ2-1
V gene: TRBV7-8
D gene: TRBD2
CDR3 length: 20
clone size: .
CDR3 protein: CASSLAILKPGLAGRDEQFF
CDR3 DNA: TGTGCCAGCAGCTTAGCCATTCTAAAACCGGGACTAGCGGGGAGGGATGAGCAGTTCTTC

J gene: TRBJ2-7
V gene: TRBV28
D gene: TRBD2
CDR3 length: 14
clone size: once
CDR3 protein: CASSLGGAEYEQYF
CDR3 DNA: TGTGCCAGCAGCCTCGGGGGGGCAGAGTACGAGCAGTACTTC

J gene: TRBJ2-5
V gene: TRBV27
D gene: .
CDR3 length: 13
clone size: .
CDR3 protein: CASSLINQETQYF
CDR3 DNA: TGTGCCAGCAGCCTTATCAACCAAGAGACCCAGTACTTC